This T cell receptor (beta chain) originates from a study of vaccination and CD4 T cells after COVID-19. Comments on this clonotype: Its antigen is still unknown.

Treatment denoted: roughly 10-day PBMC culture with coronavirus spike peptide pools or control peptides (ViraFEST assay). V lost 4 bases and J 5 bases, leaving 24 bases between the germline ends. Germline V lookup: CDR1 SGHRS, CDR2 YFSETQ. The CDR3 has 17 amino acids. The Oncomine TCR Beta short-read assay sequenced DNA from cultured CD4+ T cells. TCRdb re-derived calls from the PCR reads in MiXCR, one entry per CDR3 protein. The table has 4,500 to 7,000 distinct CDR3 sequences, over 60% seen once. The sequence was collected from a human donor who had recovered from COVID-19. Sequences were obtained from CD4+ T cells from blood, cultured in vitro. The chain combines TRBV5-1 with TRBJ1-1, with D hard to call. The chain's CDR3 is CASSSQSTVLVGTEAFF. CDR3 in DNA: TGCGCCAGCAGCAGCCAGAGTACAGTCCTTGTCGGTACTGAAGCTTTCTTT.